This T cell receptor beta chain was observed in a study of cytomegalovirus exposure and HLA in healthy donors. The study's findings and limits: Among TCR beta chains, those listed as cytomegalovirus-associated numbered 164. One later analysis reportedly identified an Asian-associated ancestry cluster that showed fewer N-insertions than the approximately 710-donor mean.

Germline V gene sequence: CDR1 SGHDN, CDR2 FVKESK. This CDR3 region has 18 residues. Concerning this clone: What it binds is unknown. A junction boundary mismatches the germline segment, possibly from a read error.

With 60 Vbeta and 13 Jbeta primers, the PCR was carried out. Clones were read by immunoSEQ multiplex PCR, and TCRdb kept only the in-frame ones, dropping some. The sample lists approximately 170,000 clones; approximately 71% were seen once. The clonotype was recovered from a male donor in good health and CMV-seronegative. This chain connects TRBV14 to TRBJ2-6; 12 bases fit TRBD2. Sequenced material: PBMCs. The CDR3 sequence: CASSLRTSGEPGANALTF. The CDR3 coding sequence is TGTGCCAGCAGCCTACGGACTAGCGGGGAGCCTGGGGCCAACGCCCTGACTTTC. The full variable domain, with the rest looked up from reference TRBV14 and TRBJ2-6, is EAGVTQFPSHSVIEKGQTVTLRCDPISGHDNLYWYRRVMGKEIKFLLHFVKESKQDESGMPNNRFLAERTGGTYSTLKVQPAELEDSGVYFCASSLRTSGEPGANALTFGAGSRLTVL.